These 13 T cell receptor beta chains originate from one sample sequenced in a study of T cell repertoires in cytomegalovirus infection. TCRdb reprocessed the reads via MiXCR and lists one record per CDR3 protein. The data contain hundreds of thousands of distinct CDR3 sequences, approximately 40% of them singletons. The antigens for these receptors are not known. This specimen consisted of cultured PBMCs, obtained from culture after CMV antigen stimulation. The receptors come from a human donor in good health (CMV status not recorded). Some clones in this sample may be carry-over from other donors' samples.

In this sample, this clonotype turned up a few times. The CDR3 sequence: CASSLSGLAGAHRFYTQYF. The CDR3 DNA follows: TGTGCCAGCAGCTTGTCGGGACTAGCGGGAGCCCACCGGTTTTATACGCAGTATTTT. The gene calls are TRBV7-2 and TRBJ2-3; 14 bases match TRBD2. The germline gives CDR1 SGHTA, CDR2 FQGNSA. J lost 7 bases, V lost 3 bases, and 15 bases had no gene match. The CDR3 spans 19 residues.

This chain links TRBV7-2 with TRBJ2-1; 7 bases match TRBD2. Germline CDR1 and CDR2: SGHTA and FQGNSA. Germline trimming cut 4 bases from V and 7 bases from J; bases unmatched to any gene: 13. The CDR3 loop spans 16 amino acids. CDR3 sequence: CASSSNKRDLKNEQFF. CDR3 nucleotide sequence: TGTGCCAGCAGCTCAAACAAGCGGGACCTTAAGAATGAGCAGTTCTTC.

This chain connects TRBV7-9 to TRBJ2-3; TRBD1 aligns across 11 bases. CDR3 length equals 15 residues. CDR1 is SEHNR and CDR2 is FQNEAQ in the germline V gene (reference sequence). Losses at the gene ends were 3 bases for V and 3 bases for J; bases not matched to a gene: 2. The CDR3 region has the DNA TGTGCCAGCAGCTTCCGGGACAGGGGGACAGATACGCAGTATTTT. This sequence encodes CASSFRDRGTDTQYF.

The V call is TRBV12-3 or TRBV12-4, the J call TRBJ1-1; D call uncertain. V shed 3 bases and J shed 4 bases, with 15 bases lying between them. The CDR3 consists of 15 residues. The CDR3 spells CASSFRWGGSTEAFF. DNA for the CDR3: TGTGCCAGCAGTTTCAGGTGGGGAGGAAGCACTGAAGCTTTCTTT.

The chain couples TRBV20-1 to TRBJ2-3, with a weak D call TRBD2 (6 bases). V was pared by 3 bases and J by 0 bases, with 13 bases between. CDR1 and CDR2 (germline): DFQATT, SNEGSKA (reference sequence). CDR3 length: 15 residues. CDR3 sequence: CSARAGGTSTDTQYF. CDR3 nucleotides: TGCAGTGCTAGGGCTGGAGGGACTAGCACAGATACGCAGTATTTT.

This clonotype was recorded once. The chain employs TRBV6-6 and TRBJ1-3; D is ambiguous. CDR1 is MNHNY and CDR2 is SVGAGI in the germline V gene (reference sequence). Trimming removed 7 bases from V and 8 bases from J, with 12 bases in between. The CDR3 runs to 12 residues. Written as DNA, the CDR3 is TGTGCCAGCACACACGATGGGGACACCATATATTTT. It encodes CASTHDGDTIYF.

This clonotype appeared a few times. V gene TRBV5-4 combines with J gene TRBJ2-7; 10 nucleotides match TRBD2. Looked up from germline, CDR1 is SGHNT and CDR2 is YYREEE (reference sequence). The CDR3 is 15 amino acids. J lost 2 bases, V lost 0 bases, and 2 bases had no gene match. In DNA form, the CDR3 reads TGTGCCAGCAGCTTGGGAGCGGGGGGGCCCTACGAGCAGTACTTC. As protein: CASSLGAGGPYEQYF. The variable domain in full, with the rest retrieved from reference TRBV5-4 and TRBJ2-7, is ETGVTQSPTHLIKTRGQQVTLRCSSQSGHNTVSWYQQALGQGPQFIFQYYREEENGRGNFPPRFSGLQFPNYSSELNVNALELDDSALYLCASSLGAGGPYEQYFGPGTRLTVT.

This clonotype was counted a few times. The chain carries TRBV7-2 and TRBJ2-1; no firm D call. V was trimmed by 4 bases and J by 15 bases, leaving 16 bases between them. CDR3 length equals 12 residues. CDR1 is SGHTA and CDR2 is FQGNSA in the germline V gene. The chain's CDR3 is CASSSDVDQSFF. CDR3 coding DNA: TGTGCCAGCAGCTCCGACGTTGATCAGTCGTTCTTC.

This clonotype appeared a few times. The chain employs TRBV6-8 and TRBJ1-2; a weak D match, TRBD1 (5 bases). CDR3 size: 12 residues. The germline V gene has CDR1 MNHGY and CDR2 SAAAGT. The ends were cut back, 7 bases at V and 5 bases at J, with 11 bases in the middle. CDR3 coding DNA: TGTGCCAGCACCGGGGCGGGGTATGGCTACACCTTC. Translation: CASTGAGYGYTF.

The rearrangement links TRBV11-2 to TRBJ2-7; 9 positions agree with TRBD2. The length of the CDR3 is 15 residues. Germline-derived CDR1 and CDR2 are SGHAT and FQNNGV. The trim removed 0 bases at V and 4 bases at J, leaving 4 bases unmatched. CDR3 region: CASSLELTSGYEQYF. The DNA of the CDR3 is TGTGCCAGCAGCTTAGAGCTGACTAGCGGTTACGAGCAGTACTTC. Using reference TRBV11-2 and TRBJ2-7 for the parts outside the CDR3, the full variable domain is EAGVAQSPRYKIIEKRQSVAFWCNPISGHATLYWYQQILGQGPKLLIQFQNNGVVDDSQLPKDRFSAERLKGVDSTLKIQPAKLEDSAVYLCASSLELTSGYEQYFGPGTRLTVT.

This chain links TRBV2 with TRBJ2-6, with D perhaps being TRBD1 or TRBD2 (6 bases each). Between the trimmed V and J ends, which lost 7 bases and 2 bases, there was a span of 12 bases. Germline assignment: CDR1 SNHLY and CDR2 FYNNEI. The CDR3 extends over 15 amino acids. CDR3 sequence (DNA): TGTGCCAGCACCAAAGGGGGGACTGGGGCCAACGTCCTGACTTTC. Its translation: CASTKGGTGANVLTF. The full variable domain, rest sourced from reference TRBV2 and TRBJ2-6, is EPEVTQTPSHQVTQMGQEVILRCVPISNHLYFYWYRQILGQKVEFLVSFYNNEISEKSEIFDDQFSVERPDGSNFTLKIRSTKLEDSAMYFCASTKGGTGANVLTFGAGSRLTVL.

This clonotype turned up a few times. The genes are TRBV7-2 and TRBJ1-2; 10 bases map to TRBD1. CDR1 and CDR2 (germline): SGHTA, FQGNSA. The V and J ends lost 5 bases and 8 bases, in that order; junction bases with no gene match: 5. This CDR3 has 13 residues. CDR3 protein: CASSPDRGLGYTF. The CDR3 DNA follows: TGTGCCAGCAGCCCTGACAGGGGGCTAGGCTACACCTTC.

The chain joins TRBV11-1 to TRBJ2-7; a weak D match, TRBD1 (6 bases). The CDR3 covers 13 residues. Trimming left V 10 bases short and J 2 bases short, with 15 bases between. CDR1 SGHAT and CDR2 FQDESV come from the germline V gene (reference sequence). In DNA, the CDR3 is TGTGCCACTTCGGGACACGCAGCCTACGAGCAGTACTTC. Protein sequence: CATSGHAAYEQYF.